This T cell receptor beta chain came from a study of cytomegalovirus exposure and HLA in healthy donors. Germline V gives CDR1 GTSNPN, CDR2 SVGIG (reference sequence). V lost 1 base and J lost 4, with 17 bases in between. The CDR3 sequence is 16 residues long. The assay was immunoSEQ multiplex PCR, and TCRdb's table has in-frame clones only and misses some. The sample holds 100,000 to 120,000 clones, approximately 89% seen once. The sequence derives from a woman aged 18-29 years in good health and CMV-seronegative. The sequencing sample was made of PBMCs. The J gene is TRBJ1-5, the V gene TRBV30, with a tentative D call TRBD1 (6 bases). The CDR3 DNA sequence: TGTGCCTGGAGTGGGGGGTACAGGGTAGAAAATCAGCCCCAGCATTTT. It codes for CAWSGGYRVENQPQHF.